This TCR beta chain was observed in a study of cytomegalovirus exposure and HLA in healthy donors. Germline V gene lookup returns CDR1 LNHDA and CDR2 SQIVND (reference sequence). There are 14 residues in the CDR3. V shed 6 bases and J shed 8 bases, with 19 bases lying between them. Donors consisted of healthy bone marrow donors. In the case of this clone: Its specificity is unknown.

General study points: The authors listed roughly 150 TCR beta chains as cytomegalovirus-associated. The authors later found TCR association rates varying by HLA locus, with DRB1 most and HLA-C fewest. HLA alleles showed associations with 16,951 TCR beta sequences in a later analysis, at a 0.05 false discovery rate.

Researchers ran the PCR with 60 Vbeta and 13 Jbeta primers. Assay used: immunoSEQ multiplex PCR; TCRdb lists only in-frame clones, some missing. The sample includes around 110,000 clones, about 69% of them seen just once. Sequenced input: PBMCs. V gene TRBV19 combines with J gene TRBJ1-2; a weak D match, TRBD1 (6 bases). The TCR comes from a woman aged 18-29 years in good health and CMV-seronegative. The CDR3 coding sequence is TGTGCCAGTAGCTCCCCCGCGGGGGCCGGAGGCTACACCTTC. As protein: CASSSPAGAGGYTF.